The 6 T cell receptor beta chains listed next were all sequenced from one sample in a study of T-cell memory formation after mild COVID-19. MiXCR, applied by TCRdb to the 5' RACE reads, yields one record per CDR3 protein. This table has fewer than 700,000 distinct CDR3 sequences, 20% to 25% appearing once. The sequenced sample was PBMCs or a T cell subset sorted from them (not recorded which). All receptors derive from an adult woman who had mild COVID-19 (a few samples of this study predate the infection). Cell type and time point are not known.

This chain links TRBV9 with TRBJ1-2; D unresolved. The germline gives CDR1 SGDLS, CDR2 YYNGEE. The CDR3 covers 14 residues. V shed 3 bases and J shed 7 bases, with 16 bases lying between them. In DNA, the CDR3 is TGTGCCAGCAGCGCTGGAGACGGACTAACTGGCTACACCTTC. Its translation: CASSAGDGLTGYTF.

The V gene is TRBV15, the J gene TRBJ2-2; TRBD1 is a possible D gene (6 bases). Germline V gives CDR1 LNHNV, CDR2 YYDKDF (reference sequence). Trimming cost V 0 bases and J 6 bases, with 11 bases left between them. The CDR3 length is 15 residues. This CDR3 reads CATSRDLGGSGELFF. The CDR3 DNA is TGTGCCACCAGCAGAGACCTAGGGGGTTCCGGGGAGCTGTTTTTT. The full variable domain, rest sourced from reference TRBV15 and TRBJ2-2, is DAMVIQNPRYQVTQFGKPVTLSCSQTLNHNVMYWYQQKSSQAPKLLFHYYDKDFNNEADTPDNFQSRRPNTSFCFLDIRSPGLGDTAMYLCATSRDLGGSGELFFGEGSRLTVL.

The rearrangement links TRBV4-1 to TRBJ2-1; 11 positions match TRBD1. Germline trimming cut 5 bases from V and 4 bases from J; bases unmatched to any gene: 4. Germline CDR1 reads MGHRA; CDR2 reads YSYEKL. The length of the CDR3 is 15 residues. CDR3 nucleotides: TGCGCCAGCAGCGCCGGGACAGGGGGATACAATGAGCAGTTCTTC. This translates into CASSAGTGGYNEQFF.

V and J are TRBV2 and TRBJ2-3, with 9 nucleotides matching TRBD2. The CDR3 contains 16 residues. Germline CDR1 and CDR2: SNHLY and FYNNEI. The junction had 9 bases not matched to a gene; V was cut back by 7 bases and J by 1 base. Here the CDR3 reads CASTKGVAGGTDTQYF. The DNA of the CDR3 is TGTGCCAGCACCAAGGGAGTAGCGGGGGGCACAGATACGCAGTATTTT. The full variable domain, in which reference TRBV2 and TRBJ2-3 provide the parts outside the CDR3, is EPEVTQTPSHQVTQMGQEVILRCVPISNHLYFYWYRQILGQKVEFLVSFYNNEISEKSEIFDDQFSVERPDGSNFTLKIRSTKLEDSAMYFCASTKGVAGGTDTQYFGPGTRLTVL.

V is TRBV29-1 and J is TRBJ2-7; D is unresolved. The V end lost 4 bases, the J end lost 2 bases, and 15 bases lay between the germline ends. Germline CDR1 SQVTM, CDR2 ANQGSEA. CDR3 length: 14 amino acids. This chain's CDR3 is CSVVRVGIAYEQYF. Here the CDR3 DNA reads TGCAGCGTTGTTAGGGTTGGTATTGCCTACGAGCAGTACTTC.

This clonotype has more than one count but fewer than ten. J is TRBJ2-7 and V is TRBV29-1, with D possibly matching TRBD1 (5 bases). V lost 0 bases, J lost 3 bases, and 15 bases lay in between. Germline V gene data show CDR1 as SQVTM and CDR2 as ANQGSEA. The CDR3 has 15 amino acids. CDR3 nucleotides: TGCAGCGTTGAAGATCGGGCAGGGCCCGGCTACGAGCAGTACTTC. Protein: CSVEDRAGPGYEQYF.